Sequencing of this T cell receptor (beta chain) was carried out in a study of T cell responses to AZD1222 COVID-19 vaccine. The CDR3 runs to 12 residues. Trimming pared 2 bases from V and 6 bases from J, leaving 8 bases between. Looked up from germline, CDR1 is SGHDT and CDR2 is YYEEEE. The table came from immunoSEQ multiplex PCR; TCRdb's copy has only in-frame clones and leaves some out. The sample lists 120,000 to 150,000 clones; 88% were seen once. Concerning this clone: The target antigen is unknown.

General study results and limits: Spike-specific TCR breadth and depth grew following two AZD1222 doses. CD4 TCRs covered the whole spike, strongest at regions 160-218 and 743-854. Without day 14 samples, only post-peak T cell repertoires were studied. Only a handful of AZD1222 recipients, about six in all, had baseline seropositivity.

The TCR sequence derives from an adult who received the MenACWY meningococcal vaccine as a control. The chain has TRBV5-6 and TRBJ1-1, with D tentatively TRBD1 (5 bases). The specimen was peripheral blood, collected 28 days after the second dose of the MenACWY control vaccine. The CDR3 coding sequence is TGTGCCAGCAGCTTTGGGGCTGCTGAAGCTTTCTTT. Its translation is CASSFGAAEAFF.